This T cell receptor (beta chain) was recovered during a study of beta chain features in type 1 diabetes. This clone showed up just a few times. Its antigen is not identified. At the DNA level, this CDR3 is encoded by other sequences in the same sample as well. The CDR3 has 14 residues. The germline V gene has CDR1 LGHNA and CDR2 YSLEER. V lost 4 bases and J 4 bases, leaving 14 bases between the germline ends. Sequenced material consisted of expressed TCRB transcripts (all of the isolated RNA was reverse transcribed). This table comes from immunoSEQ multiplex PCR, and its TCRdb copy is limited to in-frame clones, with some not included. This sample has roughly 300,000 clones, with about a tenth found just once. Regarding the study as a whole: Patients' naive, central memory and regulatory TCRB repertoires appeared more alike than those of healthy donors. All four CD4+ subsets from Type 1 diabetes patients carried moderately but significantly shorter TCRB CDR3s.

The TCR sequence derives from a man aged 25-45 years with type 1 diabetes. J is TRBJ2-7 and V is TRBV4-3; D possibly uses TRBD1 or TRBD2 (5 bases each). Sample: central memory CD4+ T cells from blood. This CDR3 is CASSLGKGAYEQYF. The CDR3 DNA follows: TGCGCCAGCAGCCTCGGGAAAGGGGCATACGAGCAGTACTTC.